This entry features one TCR beta chain sequence. Its antigen remains unidentified. Base qualities are not provided; no much larger clone lies one nucleotide away. The entry originates in a study of preoperative IRX-2 immunotherapy in early breast cancer (dated by TCRdb to the late 2010s). The treatment or condition label, as the study defines it: preoperative locoregional IRX-2 cytokine immunotherapy. The samples were obtained from a phase Ib study that tested preoperative, locoregional IRX-2 cytokine immunotherapy designed to prime immune responses. Donors were patients with early-stage breast cancer who received IRX-2 before surgery. From its cysteine to its phenylalanine, the CDR3 spans 16 amino acids. Of the read, only the CDR3 DNA is kept; its 48 bases are in frame from base 1. From a lookup of the germline V gene, CDR1 and CDR2 are MNHGY and SAAAGT. Cut back by 0 bases and 7 bases, the V and J ends lie 16 bases apart.

To prepare the library, the immunoSEQ multiplex PCR assay was applied. In TCRdb, the immuneACCESS table is reduced to in-frame sequences with V and J assigned. These tables do not hold every clone; where another copy was compared, an unresolved V gene accounts for under half, and the others remain unexplained. Counted in this sample were approximately 24,000 clones; 75% to 90% of them appeared once. The ten largest clones capture approximately 1.5% of the sample. The receptor's source is a human donor with breast cancer. The material was lymph node tissue, obtained after IRX-2 immunotherapy. This sequence uses TRBV6-8 and TRBJ2-1; D gene: possibly TRBD1, on 6 matching bases. The CDR3 protein sequence reads: CASSYSRWGPGNEQFF. The sequence in DNA is TGTGCCAGCAGTTACTCGCGGTGGGGGCCTGGTAATGAGCAGTTCTTC.